This T cell receptor (beta chain) was retrieved from a study of identical twins. The study's findings and limits: Insertions were reduced in abundant cord blood beta clonotypes but not in memory repertoires.

The germline gives CDR1 KGHDR, CDR2 SFDVKD. The length of the CDR3 is 15 residues. V lost 5 bases to trimming and J lost 7 bases; unmatched junction nucleotides: 9. All donors comprised healthy Caucasians. Points on this clonotype: No antigen is known for it.

TCRdb re-called the 5' RACE reads through MiXCR, storing one row per CDR3 protein. The data show roughly 1,500,000 distinct CDR3 sequences, with roughly a third seen just once and 0.25% to 0.3% held by the top ten. Source material: cord blood. The V gene is TRBV24-1, the J gene TRBJ2-1; TRBD2 matches at 8 bases. The sequence was collected from a newborn girl in good health. DNA for the CDR3: TGTGCCACCAGTGCGGGACTAGAGGGGGGGAATGAGCAGTTCTTC. Its protein is CATSAGLEGGNEQFF.